A single sample gave rise to the 27 T cell receptor beta chains below, sequenced in a study of blood T cell repertoires in COVID-19 (dated by TCRdb to 2018 to 2021). Libraries were made using the immunoSEQ multiplex PCR assay. The clones in this table, taken by TCRdb from immuneACCESS, are in-frame only. Not every clone is retained; where verified, under half of the shortfall comes from an unresolved V gene, and the cause of the rest is unknown. For this sample the table gives tens of thousands of clones, of which around four fifths were detected only once. Of the sample, less than 6% falls within the top ten clones. Specimen: peripheral blood. All receptors come from a human donor in a cohort sampled during active COVID-19.

V is TRBV19 and J is TRBJ1-1; D is unclear. Germline V gene lookup returns CDR1 LNHDA and CDR2 SQIVND (reference sequence). This CDR3 contains 13 residues. The V end was cut by 8 bases, the J end by 1 base, with 11 bases between. In DNA form, the CDR3 reads TGTGCCAGTTCCAATACTTGGAACACTGAAGCTTTCTTT. It encodes CASSNTWNTEAFF.

V is TRBV18 and J is TRBJ2-3, with D perhaps TRBD1 (6 bases). Trimming removed 1 base from V and 3 bases from J, with 11 bases in between. CDR1 is KGHSH, CDR2 LQKENI, per germline. The CDR3 runs 15 residues. CDR3 sequence reads: CASSPLGAGTDTQYF. The CDR3 DNA reads as TGTGCCAGCTCACCACTGGGGGCAGGGACAGATACGCAGTATTTT.

The chain is built from TRBV6-1 and TRBJ2-7; 12 bases are a match to TRBD1. Germline V gene sequence: CDR1 MNHNS, CDR2 SASEGT. The CDR3 is 15 amino acids. With V trimmed by 3 bases and J by 3 bases, 3 bases remained unmatched. The CDR3 loop is CASSEGQGAFYEQYF. The CDR3 DNA reads as TGTGCCAGCAGTGAGGGACAGGGGGCGTTCTACGAGCAGTACTTC.

The chain has TRBV3-1 (or the pseudogene TRBV3-2) and TRBJ1-3, with D hard to call. CDR1 and CDR2 (germline): LGHDT, YNNKEL (reference sequence). The CDR3 is made up of 10 amino acids. Trimming took off 9 bases at V and 6 bases at J, with 6 bases between the two ends. The CDR3 here is CASGVNTIYF. The CDR3 nucleotides read TGTGCCAGTGGAGTAAACACCATATATTTT.

V gene TRBV24-1 combines with J gene TRBJ2-7; D is possibly TRBD2 (6 bases). Per germline, CDR1 KGHDR and CDR2 SFDVKD. Trimming took off 9 bases at V and 2 bases at J, with 16 bases between the two ends. This CDR3 has 14 amino acids. CDR3 nucleotide sequence: TGTGCCACCCGACCTGCGGGGAGCCCCTACGAGCAGTACTTC. Translation: CATRPAGSPYEQYF.

The V gene is TRBV5-1, the J gene TRBJ2-5; TRBD2 aligns across 14 bases. V shed 4 bases, J shed 3 bases, and the junction held 8 bases outside the gene matches. CDR1 is SGHRS, CDR2 YFSETQ, per germline. The CDR3 spans 17 residues. CDR3 nucleotide sequence: TGCGCCAGCAGCGCGGGACTAGCGGGGGTATCGAAAGAGACCCAGTACTTC. Its translation: CASSAGLAGVSKETQYF.

The chain has TRBV19 and TRBJ1-4; D may be TRBD1 (5 bases). The V gene lost 2 bases and the J gene lost 6 bases, with 13 bases spanning the gap. CDR1 is LNHDA, CDR2 SQIVND, per germline (reference sequence). The CDR3 totals 15 residues. The CDR3 nucleotides are TGTGCCAGTAGTATAACCGGGGGAAGGTATGAAAAACTGTTTTTT. As protein: CASSITGGRYEKLFF.

The chain uses TRBV30 and TRBJ2-2; possibly TRBD1 for D (5 bases). Germline values: CDR1 GTSNPN, CDR2 SVGIG (reference sequence). With 5 bases removed from V and 5 bases from J, the gap between germline ends came to 15 bases. This CDR3 region has 14 residues. The CDR3 DNA sequence: TGTGCCTGGGACCCCTATGGGGCGACCGGGGAGCTGTTTTTT. Its translation is CAWDPYGATGELFF.

CDR3 bases: TGTGCCAGCAGCCAAGTATTAGGACTAGCGGGGGGCTACAATGAGCAGTTCTTC. Amino acid sequence: CASSQVLGLAGGYNEQFF. The J gene is TRBJ2-1, the V gene TRBV14; TRBD2 matches 14 bases. With 1 base clipped from V and 3 bases from J, the junction kept 5 bases outside the gene matches. The germline V gene has CDR1 SGHDN and CDR2 FVKESK. This CDR3 region has 18 residues.

The rearrangement joins TRBV30 to TRBJ2-7; D is possibly TRBD1 (6 bases). The CDR3 loop spans 13 amino acids. Per germline, CDR1 GTSNPN and CDR2 SVGIG (reference sequence). With 2 bases removed from V and 6 bases from J, the gap between germline ends came to 14 bases. The CDR3 coding sequence is TGTGCCTGGAGTTACCCAAACAGGGCCGAGCAGTACTTC. Its protein is CAWSYPNRAEQYF.

The CDR3 nucleotides are TGTGCTAGTGGTTTGGACAGGGGGGATGAAAAACTGTTTTTT. Amino acids: CASGLDRGDEKLFF. The V gene is TRBV12-5, the J gene TRBJ1-4; 8 bases line up with TRBD1. V lost 1 base, J lost 6 bases, and 1 base stayed unmatched. Germline V gene sequence: CDR1 LGHNT, CDR2 FRNRAP. The CDR3 loop spans 14 amino acids. Full variable domain (missing parts from reference TRBV12-5 and TRBJ1-4): DARVTQTPRHKVTEMGQEVTMRCQPILGHNTVFWYRQTMMQGLELLAYFRNRAPLDDSGMPKDRFSAEMPDATLATLKIQPSEPRDSAVYFCASGLDRGDEKLFFGSGTQLSVL.

The rearrangement joins TRBV6-5 to TRBJ1-5; D perhaps matches TRBD1 (5 bases). V gave up 6 bases and J gave up 3 bases, with 15 bases separating them. CDR3 length: 15 residues. Germline CDR1 and CDR2: MNHEY and SVGAGI. This CDR3 reads CASSRNGAPNQPQHF. DNA for the CDR3: TGTGCCAGCAGCCGGAATGGGGCCCCCAATCAGCCCCAGCATTTT.

The rearrangement links TRBV7-9 to TRBJ1-1; TRBD1 matches at 7 bases. Germline V gene lookup returns CDR1 SEHNR and CDR2 FQNEAQ (reference sequence). The CDR3 loop spans 14 amino acids. Losses at the gene ends were 6 bases for V and 1 base for J; bases not matched to a gene: 5. CDR3 sequence reads: CASRIRDRNTEAFF. The DNA of the CDR3 is TGTGCCAGCAGGATCCGGGACAGGAACACTGAAGCTTTCTTT. Combining the CDR3 with reference TRBV7-9 and TRBJ1-1 gives the whole variable domain DTGVSQNPRHKITKRGQNVTFRCDPISEHNRLYWYRQTLGQGPEFLTYFQNEAQLEKSRLLSDRFSAERPKGSFSTLEIQRTEQGDSAMYLCASRIRDRNTEAFFGQGTRLTVV.

The chain recombines TRBV3-1 (or the pseudogene TRBV3-2) with TRBJ1-5; weak D call: TRBD1 (5 bases). Germline-derived CDR1 and CDR2 are LGHDT and YNNKEL (reference sequence). Trimming shortened V by 3 bases and J by 3 bases, and 15 bases separated the two germline ends. This CDR3 is 16 amino acids long. CDR3 in amino acids: CASSQDIRGLNQPQHF. In DNA, the CDR3 is TGTGCCAGCAGCCAGGACATTCGCGGTCTCAATCAGCCCCAGCATTTT.

The chain joins TRBV24-1 to TRBJ2-1; 8 nucleotides match TRBD1. The CDR3 runs to 18 residues. V gave up 5 bases and J gave up 1 base; unmatched junction bases: 12. The germline V gene has CDR1 KGHDR and CDR2 SFDVKD. This chain's CDR3 is CATSALPGGAGSYNEQFF. CDR3 nucleotide sequence: TGTGCCACCAGTGCCCTACCAGGGGGCGCAGGGTCCTACAATGAGCAGTTCTTC.

The rearrangement uses TRBV18 and TRBJ2-2, with 7 bases identical to TRBD2. CDR1 KGHSH and CDR2 LQKENI come from the germline V gene. J lost 0 bases, V lost 6 bases, and 10 bases had no gene match. This CDR3 is 17 amino acids long. The CDR3 spells CASSPRGGLSNTGELFF. The CDR3 bases are TGTGCCAGCTCGCCTCGCGGGGGACTTTCGAACACCGGGGAGCTGTTTTTT.

The V and J genes are TRBV5-1 and TRBJ2-3; 12 nucleotides line up with TRBD2. The CDR3 runs to 16 residues. Germline V gene sequence: CDR1 SGHRS, CDR2 YFSETQ. Losses at the gene ends were 5 bases for V and 2 bases for J; bases not matched to a gene: 6. The CDR3 DNA follows: TGCGCCAGCAGGTCAGGACTAGCGGGGAACACAGATACGCAGTATTTT. Protein product: CASRSGLAGNTDTQYF.

The chain links TRBV6-2 or TRBV6-3 to TRBJ2-3; D perhaps matches TRBD2 (7 bases). CDR3 size: 16 residues. CDR1 MNHEY and CDR2 SVGEGT come from the germline V gene. Trimming took 6 bases from V and 3 from J, leaving 19 bases between them. CDR3 in amino acids: CASSIGGGAFTDTQYF. The CDR3 DNA reads TGTGCCAGCAGCATCGGAGGGGGGGCATTTACAGATACGCAGTATTTT.

The gene calls are TRBV6-1 and TRBJ1-1; D is ambiguous. Germline-derived CDR1 and CDR2 are MNHNS and SASEGT. With 3 bases removed from V and 4 bases from J, the gap between germline ends came to 9 bases. The CDR3 runs to 13 residues. CDR3 protein: CASSELRGTEAFF. The CDR3 region has the DNA TGTGCCAGCAGTGAGCTGCGGGGCACTGAAGCTTTCTTT.

The chain carries TRBV2 and TRBJ1-6; D is perhaps TRBD1 (6 bases). Germline V lookup: CDR1 SNHLY, CDR2 FYNNEI. The CDR3 covers 15 residues. Trimming left V 6 bases short and J 7 bases short, with 16 bases between. CDR3 sequence reads: CASRKQGDRNSPLHF. As DNA, the CDR3 is TGTGCCAGCAGGAAACAGGGAGATCGGAATTCACCCCTCCACTTT.

The V gene is TRBV6-5, the J gene TRBJ1-2; no clear D. CDR3 size: 13 residues. The germline V gene has CDR1 MNHEY and CDR2 SVGAGI. V gave up 6 bases and J gave up 5 bases, with 13 bases separating them. The CDR3: CASSSTTPYGYTF. The CDR3, as DNA: TGTGCCAGCAGCTCGACTACCCCTTATGGCTACACCTTC.

The V call is TRBV3-1 (or the pseudogene TRBV3-2), the J call TRBJ1-5; possible D gene TRBD1, 6 bases. Germline CDR1 and CDR2: LGHDT and YNNKEL (reference sequence). The CDR3 sequence is 16 residues long. Between the trimmed V and J ends, which lost 1 base and 3 bases, there was a span of 13 bases. The CDR3 DNA is TGTGCCAGCAGCCAAGGGGTCAGGGGTCCCAATCAGCCCCAGCATTTT. Protein: CASSQGVRGPNQPQHF.

V is TRBV3-1 (or the pseudogene TRBV3-2) and J is TRBJ1-3; D gene unclear. Germline V gene data show CDR1 as LGHDT and CDR2 as YNNKEL (reference sequence). The CDR3 covers 15 residues. V was pared by 0 bases and J by 0 bases, with 6 bases between. In DNA, the CDR3 is TGTGCCAGCAGCCAAGACGTGAGCTCTGGAAACACCATATATTTT. It translates to CASSQDVSSGNTIYF.

This chain connects TRBV7-9 to TRBJ1-1; D is uncertain. The germline V gene has CDR1 SEHNR and CDR2 FQNEAQ (reference sequence). V was cut by 5 bases and J by 3 bases, with 13 bases left in between. The CDR3 runs to 14 residues. The CDR3 DNA follows: TGTGCCAGCAGCCTCTCCCCCCAGGACACTGAAGCTTTCTTT. Amino acids: CASSLSPQDTEAFF.

The chain has TRBV7-9 and TRBJ2-3, with D perhaps TRBD1 (7 bases). Trimming pared 1 base from V and 4 bases from J, leaving 12 bases between. Germline V gene lookup returns CDR1 SEHNR and CDR2 FQNEAQ (reference sequence). The CDR3 sequence is 15 residues long. CDR3 region: CASSLDVRGADTQYF. As DNA, the CDR3 is TGTGCCAGCAGCTTAGACGTCAGGGGGGCAGATACGCAGTATTTT. Full variable domain (rest looked up from reference TRBV7-9 and TRBJ2-3): DTGVSQNPRHKITKRGQNVTFRCDPISEHNRLYWYRQTLGQGPEFLTYFQNEAQLEKSRLLSDRFSAERPKGSFSTLEIQRTEQGDSAMYLCASSLDVRGADTQYFGPGTRLTVL.

The chain combines TRBV7-2 with TRBJ1-3; D might be TRBD1 (5 bases). Trimming removed 5 bases at V and 2 bases at J, with 13 bases between. The germline CDR1 and CDR2 sequences are SGHTA and FQGNSA. This CDR3 has 15 amino acids. The CDR3 DNA is TGTGCCAGCAGCCCCACGACAGCTCCTGGAAACACCATATATTTT. This gives the protein CASSPTTAPGNTIYF.

V gene TRBV4-2 combines with J gene TRBJ2-3, with 9 bases fitting TRBD2. Germline-derived CDR1 and CDR2 are LGHNA and YNFKEQ. Trimming removed 3 bases from V and 0 bases from J; junction bases left unmatched: 4. CDR3 length equals 16 residues. CDR3 DNA sequence: TGTGCCAGCAGCCAGGGGGCGGGGGGGAGCACAGATACGCAGTATTTT. Protein product: CASSQGAGGSTDTQYF.